These T cell receptor beta chains were read from a single sample in a study of OX40 agonist ivuxolimab in advanced cancers. The method was immunoSEQ multiplex PCR; TCRdb's version includes in-frame clones alone and lacks a portion of them. The sample shows roughly 45,000 clones, 85% of them seen only once. Sequenced material: CD4+ or CD8+ T cells sorted from blood, taken in a trial of the OX40 agonist ivuxolimab. These receptors all come from an adult with an advanced solid tumor such as melanoma, head and neck, liver or kidney cancer. Each CDR3 is given with its conserved first and last residue. A D gene is named only where the DNA matches it firmly. Rows may omit the clone size; those that give it use once, few, many or a size class.

j_call,d_call,v_call,clone_size,cdr3_aa,cdr3_nt
TRBJ1-2,-,TRBV5-6,-,CASSYWSFTNYGYTF,TGTGCCAGCAGCTATTGGTCCTTTACCAACTATGGCTACACCTTC
TRBJ2-1,-,TRBV6-1,-,CASWSSWGDDEQFF,TGTGCCAGCTGGAGTTCCTGGGGGGACGATGAGCAGTTCTTC
TRBJ1-2,-,TRBV28,-,CASSLGGANYGYTF,TGTGCCAGCAGTTTGGGAGGGGCAAACTATGGCTACACCTTC
TRBJ2-1,TRBD2,TRBV9,-,CASSVDPSIRGGDHNEQFF,TGTGCCAGCAGCGTAGACCCCTCTATTCGGGGGGGGGACCACAATGAGCAGTTCTTC
TRBJ2-3,-,TRBV5-4,-,CASSLFVSDTQYF,TGTGCCAGCAGCTTGTTCGTGTCGGATACGCAGTATTTT
TRBJ1-6,-,TRBV6-5,-,CAPRGGPTNSPLHF,TGTGCCCCCCGGGGGGGCCCTACTAATTCACCCCTCCACTTT
TRBJ1-5,-,TRBV6-5,-,CASSQGVGNQPQHF,TGTGCCAGCAGCCAGGGTGTGGGCAATCAGCCCCAGCATTTT
TRBJ1-2,-,TRBV27,-,CASSLSRVWDYTF,TGTGCCAGCAGTTTGTCCAGGGTCTGGGACTACACCTTC
TRBJ1-1,-,TRBV28,-,CASTLGDTEAFF,TGTGCCAGCACCTTAGGCGACACTGAAGCTTTCTTT
TRBJ1-1,-,TRBV20-1,-,CSARDQRPW,TGCAGTGCTAGAGATCAGAGACCTTGG
TRBJ2-3,-,TRBV4-1,-,CASSREPGGPHIGTDTQYF,TGCGCCAGCAGCCGGGAACCAGGGGGGCCTCACATCGGCACAGATACGCAGTATTTT
TRBJ2-5,TRBD2,TRBV10-3,-,CAASGDGPETQYF,TGTGCCGCTAGCGGGGATGGCCCGGAGACCCAGTACTTC
TRBJ2-1,TRBD1,TRBV27,-,CASRAPRTGENEQFF,TGTGCCAGCAGGGCCCCGAGGACAGGAGAGAATGAGCAGTTCTTC
TRBJ1-2,-,TRBV19,-,CASSPSGGPYGYTF,TGTGCCAGTAGCCCTTCAGGTGGGCCCTATGGCTACACCTTC
TRBJ2-7,TRBD1,TRBV2,-,CASSDSHRGPTYEQYF,TGTGCCAGCAGTGACAGTCACAGGGGGCCAACCTACGAGCAGTACTTC
TRBJ1-5,-,TRBV7-6,many,CASSPSRNGNQPQHF,TGTGCCAGCAGCCCTAGCAGGAATGGCAATCAGCCCCAGCATTTT
TRBJ1-3,-,TRBV19,-,CASRNEWNTIYF,TGTGCCAGTAGGAATGAATGGAACACCATATATTTT
TRBJ1-1,TRBD1,TRBV6-1,-,CASRLSGTGETEAFF,TGTGCCAGCAGGCTTTCCGGGACAGGGGAAACTGAAGCTTTCTTT
TRBJ1-3,TRBD1,TRBV28,-,CASSFPWTGRNGAGNTIYF,TGTGCCAGCAGTTTTCCCTGGACAGGTCGAAATGGAGCTGGAAACACCATATATTTT
TRBJ2-7,TRBD2,TRBV9,-,CASSSGLARIEQYF,TGTGCCAGCAGCTCGGGACTAGCGAGGATCGAGCAGTACTTC